What follows are 21 T cell receptor beta chains derived from one specimen sequenced in a study of blood T cell repertoires in COVID-19 (dated by TCRdb to between 2020 and 2021). Library preparation used the immunoSEQ multiplex PCR assay. TCRdb re-hosts the immuneACCESS table, in-frame sequences only. Its copies lack some clones; in the studies checked, an unresolved V gene accounts for under half of them, and the cause for the rest is not known. The sample table shows 350,000 to 500,000 clones, and about 88% are seen once. The top ten clonotypes cover approximately 1.5% of the sample. Sequenced input: PBMCs or T cells enriched from blood (not recorded which). The receptor source for this set is a woman in her late teens or twenties who had been exposed to COVID-19.

The chain combines TRBV13 with TRBJ1-5, with TRBD1 matching over 7 bases. The germline gives CDR1 PRHDT, CDR2 FYEKMQ (reference sequence). CDR3 length: 14 amino acids. Losses at the gene ends were 4 bases for V and 4 bases for J; bases not matched to a gene: 4. CDR3 region: CASSSGQENQPQHF. DNA of the CDR3: TGTGCCAGCAGCTCCGGACAGGAGAATCAGCCCCAGCATTTT.

The rearrangement joins TRBV6-6 to TRBJ2-7; TRBD2 matches 9 bases. This CDR3 has 14 residues. The germline V gene has CDR1 MNHNY and CDR2 SVGAGI (reference sequence). Losses at the gene ends were 5 bases for V and 5 bases for J; bases not matched to a gene: 7. The CDR3: CASSTGTSSDEQYF. The CDR3 nucleotides read TGTGCCAGCAGTACCGGGACTAGCAGCGACGAGCAGTACTTC.

Written as DNA, the CDR3 is TGTGCCAGTAGTATTAAATTCGGGACAGGGAACACCGGGGAGCTGTTTTTT. This encodes CASSIKFGTGNTGELFF. This rearrangement joins TRBV19 to TRBJ2-2; the match to TRBD1 covers 8 bases. After removal of 3 bases from V and 1 base from J, the junction contained 7 bases not matched to a gene. The CDR3 runs 17 residues. The germline V gene encodes CDR1 LNHDA and CDR2 SQIVND (reference sequence).

The rearrangement links TRBV28 to TRBJ1-5, with TRBD1 identical over 8 bases. V shed 7 bases, J shed 1 base, and the junction held 12 bases outside the gene matches. CDR1 and CDR2 from the germline V gene are MDHEN and SYDVKM. This CDR3 is built from 17 residues. The CDR3 loop is CASTTDRVPRSNQPQHF. DNA of the CDR3: TGTGCCAGCACTACGGACAGGGTCCCGAGAAGCAATCAGCCCCAGCATTTT.

The CDR3 loop reads CASLGQGDGYTF. The CDR3 DNA reads TGTGCCAGCTTAGGACAGGGGGATGGCTACACCTTC. This chain uses TRBV28 with TRBJ1-2; TRBD1 aligns across 10 bases. The CDR3 is 12 residues long. Trimming at V came to 8 bases and at J to 6 bases, leaving 3 bases not matched to a gene. Germline CDR1 MDHEN, CDR2 SYDVKM.

The rearrangement joins TRBV7-2 to TRBJ2-7; TRBD1 matches at 8 bases. CDR1 and CDR2 (germline): SGHTA, FQGNSA. The V segment lost 5 bases and the J segment 4 bases; nucleotides outside the gene matches: 10. The CDR3 is made up of 15 amino acids. The CDR3 region is CASSPVVTGAYEQYF. DNA of the CDR3: TGTGCCAGCAGCCCAGTCGTGACAGGGGCATACGAGCAGTACTTC.

J is TRBJ2-7 and V is TRBV28, with D tentatively TRBD2 (6 bases). There are 12 residues in the CDR3. From germline, CDR1 is MDHEN and CDR2 SYDVKM. With 5 bases removed from V and 9 bases from J, the gap between germline ends came to 14 bases. The DNA for the CDR3 is TGTGCCAGCAGTCCGTCGGTCGGGGGGCAGTACTTC. It codes for CASSPSVGGQYF.

DNA of the CDR3: TGTGCCAGCTCCCATGGACAGACATACGAGCAGTACTTC. This translates into CASSHGQTYEQYF. This rearrangement joins TRBV18 to TRBJ2-7, with D maybe TRBD1 (6 bases). V was shortened by 6 bases and J by 4 bases, with 13 bases between the two germline ends. Germline CDR1 and CDR2: KGHSH and LQKENI. This CDR3 spans 13 amino acids.

The J gene is TRBJ2-5, the V gene TRBV19, with a weak D call TRBD2 (6 bases). This CDR3 contains 19 residues. Trimming cost V 2 bases and J 5 bases, with 27 bases left between them. Germline loops: CDR1 LNHDA, CDR2 SQIVND (reference sequence). CDR3 region: CASSIMSGKGPASEETQYF. The CDR3 coding sequence is TGTGCCAGTAGTATAATGTCTGGGAAAGGGCCTGCTAGCGAGGAGACCCAGTACTTC.

The chain couples TRBV9 to TRBJ2-7; TRBD1 matches 10 bases. The CDR3 length is 15 residues. Germline V CDR1 and CDR2: SGDLS, YYNGEE. V lost 7 bases, J lost 4 bases, and 11 bases stayed unmatched. CDR3 sequence (DNA): TGTGCCAGCTCCAGGACCGGGACAGGGGTGTACGAGCAGTACTTC. Translated: CASSRTGTGVYEQYF.

The chain uses TRBV20-1 and TRBJ2-3; 7 bases are a match to TRBD2. The CDR3 is made up of 16 amino acids. Germline V CDR1 and CDR2: DFQATT, SNEGSKA (reference sequence). Trimming at V came to 3 bases and at J to 4 bases, leaving 13 bases not matched to a gene. CDR3 residues: CSASSFGRSGADTQYF. For the CDR3, the DNA is TGCAGTGCTAGTTCTTTCGGGAGGAGCGGAGCAGATACGCAGTATTTT.

The chain is built from TRBV7-2 and TRBJ2-7, with D possibly TRBD1 on 5 matching bases. V was clipped by 5 bases and J by 2 bases, with 10 bases between them. Germline CDR1 reads SGHTA; CDR2 reads FQGNSA. This CDR3 spans 13 amino acids. The chain's CDR3 is CASSPQETYEQYF. The DNA of the CDR3 is TGTGCCAGCAGCCCACAGGAGACCTACGAGCAGTACTTC.

V gene TRBV7-8 combines with J gene TRBJ2-5; D is possibly TRBD2 (7 bases). Trimming shortened V by 5 bases and J by 5 bases, and 15 bases separated the two germline ends. Germline assignment: CDR1 SGHVS and CDR2 FQNEAQ. This CDR3 is 14 amino acids long. CDR3 in amino acids: CASSPNRGGETQYF. CDR3 DNA sequence: TGTGCCAGCAGCCCGAATAGGGGGGGGGAGACCCAGTACTTC.

A remark on this clone: The same CDR3 can be traced to other DNA sequences in this sample. The V call is TRBV27, the J call TRBJ2-7; 7 bases fit TRBD2. Germline CDR1 and CDR2: MNHEY and SMNVEV (reference sequence). The V segment lost 1 base and the J segment 7 bases; nucleotides outside the gene matches: 4. The CDR3 is 13 amino acids. This chain's CDR3 is CASSLYGGGEQYF. The CDR3 DNA reads TGTGCCAGCAGTTTATACGGGGGAGGGGAGCAGTACTTC.

In regard to this clone: Other nucleotide sequences from this sample produce the same CDR3. The rearrangement joins TRBV7-2 to TRBJ2-7; no clear D. Germline CDR1 and CDR2: SGHTA and FQGNSA. CDR3 length: 13 residues. V gave up 3 bases and J gave up 1 base, with 7 bases separating them. CDR3 DNA: TGTGCCAGCAGCTTGACTTCGTCCTACGAGCAGTACTTC. The encoded protein is CASSLTSSYEQYF.

The CDR3 nucleotides read TGTGCCAGCACGAAGTGGACAGGGGAGGAGGACACTGAAGCTTTCTTT. Translation gives CASTKWTGEEDTEAFF. V gene TRBV18 combines with J gene TRBJ1-1; the match to TRBD1 covers 9 bases. The germline gives CDR1 KGHSH, CDR2 LQKENI. The CDR3 consists of 16 residues. V dropped 8 bases and J dropped 3; count of bases not matched to a gene: 13.

The rearrangement links TRBV9 to TRBJ2-7; TRBD2 agrees at 9 bases. CDR1 and CDR2 (germline): SGDLS, YYNGEE. This CDR3 region has 15 residues. The ends lost 0 bases at V and 6 bases at J; junction bases unmatched: 7. This CDR3 reads CASSVEGGGVFEQYF. The CDR3, as DNA: TGTGCCAGCAGCGTAGAAGGCGGGGGGGTATTCGAGCAGTACTTC.

The CDR3 bases are TGTGCCAGCAGTGGGGCGGAGGATACGCAGTATTTT. This sequence encodes CASSGAEDTQYF. The J gene is TRBJ2-3, the V gene TRBV28; perhaps TRBD1 as D (5 bases). V was pared by 5 bases and J by 6 bases, with 9 bases between. The CDR3 loop spans 12 amino acids. Germline CDR1 and CDR2: MDHEN and SYDVKM.

This clone was counted a single time. The V gene is TRBV7-8, the J gene TRBJ1-5; 8 bases align to TRBD1. V lost 5 bases and J lost 2; bases outside the gene matches: 5. CDR1 is SGHVS and CDR2 is FQNEAQ in the germline V gene. This CDR3 has 15 amino acids. The CDR3 bases are TGTGCCAGCAGCACCGGGACAGGTGGCAATCAGCCCCAGCATTTT. As protein: CASSTGTGGNQPQHF.

The gene calls are TRBV7-2 and TRBJ2-5, with 10 bases aligning to TRBD1. V gave up 4 bases and J gave up 8 bases; unmatched junction bases: 10. Germline V gene sequence: CDR1 SGHTA, CDR2 FQGNSA. The CDR3 runs 15 residues. The CDR3 region has the DNA TGTGCCAGCAGCTACAGCGGGACAGGGGTAGTAACCCAGTACTTC. As protein: CASSYSGTGVVTQYF.

The chain recombines TRBV5-1 with TRBJ1-4; 7 bases are a match to TRBD1. The germline CDR1 and CDR2 sequences are SGHRS and YFSETQ. After removal of 4 bases from V and 0 bases from J, the junction contained 3 bases not matched to a gene. This CDR3 has 15 residues. CDR3 coding DNA: TGCGCCAGCAGCCTAACAGGGGCAACTAATGAAAAACTGTTTTTT. Translation gives CASSLTGATNEKLFF. Filled out from reference TRBV5-1 and TRBJ1-4, the complete variable domain reads KAGVTQTPRYLIKTRGQQVTLSCSPISGHRSVSWYQQTPGQGLQFLFEYFSETQRNKGNFPGRFSGRQFSNSRSEMNVSTLELGDSALYLCASSLTGATNEKLFFGSGTQLSVL.